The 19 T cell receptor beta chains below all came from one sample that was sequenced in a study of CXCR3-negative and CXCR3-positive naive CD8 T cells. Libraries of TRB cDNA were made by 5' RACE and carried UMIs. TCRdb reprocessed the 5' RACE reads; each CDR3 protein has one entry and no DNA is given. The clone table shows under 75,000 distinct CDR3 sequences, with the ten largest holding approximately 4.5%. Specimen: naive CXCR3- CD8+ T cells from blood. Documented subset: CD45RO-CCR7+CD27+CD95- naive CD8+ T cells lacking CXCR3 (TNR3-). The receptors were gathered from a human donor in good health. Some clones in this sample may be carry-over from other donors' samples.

CDR3 protein: CASSPAASYNEQFF. This chain uses TRBV27 with TRBJ2-1; TCRdb names TRBD1, which stays unverified in the absence of DNA. The CDR3 has 14 residues. Germline V gene data show CDR1 as MNHEY and CDR2 as SMNVEV (reference sequence).

CDR3 sequence: CASSLLSTDTQYF. J is TRBJ2-3 and V is TRBV7-6. The CDR3 covers 13 residues. From germline, CDR1 is SGHVS and CDR2 FNYEAQ.

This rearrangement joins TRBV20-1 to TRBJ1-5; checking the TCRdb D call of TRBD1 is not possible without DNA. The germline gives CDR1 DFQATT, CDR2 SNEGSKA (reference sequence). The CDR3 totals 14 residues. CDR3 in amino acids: CSARDRGESQPQHF.

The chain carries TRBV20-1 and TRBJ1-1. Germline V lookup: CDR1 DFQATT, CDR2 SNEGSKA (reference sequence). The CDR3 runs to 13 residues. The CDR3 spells CSAPWRVRTEAFF.

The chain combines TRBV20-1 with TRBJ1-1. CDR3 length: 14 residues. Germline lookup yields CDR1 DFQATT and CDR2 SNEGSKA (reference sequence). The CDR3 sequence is CSASRDRGGTEAFF.

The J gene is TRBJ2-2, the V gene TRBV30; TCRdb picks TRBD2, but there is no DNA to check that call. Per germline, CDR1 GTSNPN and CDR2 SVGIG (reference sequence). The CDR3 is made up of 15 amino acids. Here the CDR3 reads CAWSRGGGDTGELFF.

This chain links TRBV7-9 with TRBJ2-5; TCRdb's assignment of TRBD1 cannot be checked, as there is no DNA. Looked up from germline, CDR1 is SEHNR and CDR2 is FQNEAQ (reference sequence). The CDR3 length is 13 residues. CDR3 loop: CASSYPGGQALYF.

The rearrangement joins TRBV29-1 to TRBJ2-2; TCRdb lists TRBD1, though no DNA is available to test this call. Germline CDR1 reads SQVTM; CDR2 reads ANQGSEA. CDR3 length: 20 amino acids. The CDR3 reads CSVEYGRETGSIPNTGELFF.

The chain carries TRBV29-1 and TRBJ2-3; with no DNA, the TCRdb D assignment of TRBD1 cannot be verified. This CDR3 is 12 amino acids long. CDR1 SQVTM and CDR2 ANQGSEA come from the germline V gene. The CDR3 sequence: CSVQGGTDTQYF.

This CDR3 reads CASSKPLEGTRETQYF. The rearrangement links TRBV28 to TRBJ2-5; checking the TCRdb D call of TRBD1 is not possible without DNA. This CDR3 region has 16 residues. The germline gives CDR1 MDHEN, CDR2 SYDVKM.

The CDR3 reads CASRGRGGAHGYTF. This chain connects TRBV13 to TRBJ1-2; TCRdb picks TRBD1, but there is no DNA to check that call. Looked up from germline, CDR1 is PRHDT and CDR2 is FYEKMQ (reference sequence). The CDR3 runs to 14 residues.

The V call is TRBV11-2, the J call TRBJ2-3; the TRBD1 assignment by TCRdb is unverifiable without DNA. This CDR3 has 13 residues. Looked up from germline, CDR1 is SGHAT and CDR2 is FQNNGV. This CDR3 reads CASSPPSTDTQYF.

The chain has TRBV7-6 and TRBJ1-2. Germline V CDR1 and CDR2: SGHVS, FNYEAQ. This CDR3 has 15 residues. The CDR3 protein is CASSLVGGTIYGYTF.

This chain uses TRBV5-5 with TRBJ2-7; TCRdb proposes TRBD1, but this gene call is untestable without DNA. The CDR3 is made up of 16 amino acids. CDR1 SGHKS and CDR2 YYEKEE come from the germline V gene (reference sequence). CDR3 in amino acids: CASSLPLPGQGDEQYF.

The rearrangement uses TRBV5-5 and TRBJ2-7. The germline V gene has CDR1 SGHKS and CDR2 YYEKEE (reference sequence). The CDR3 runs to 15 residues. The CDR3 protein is CASSQVGLSYYEQYF.

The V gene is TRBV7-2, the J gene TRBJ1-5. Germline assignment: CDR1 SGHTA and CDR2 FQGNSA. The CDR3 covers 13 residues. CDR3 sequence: CASSLDTNQPQHF.

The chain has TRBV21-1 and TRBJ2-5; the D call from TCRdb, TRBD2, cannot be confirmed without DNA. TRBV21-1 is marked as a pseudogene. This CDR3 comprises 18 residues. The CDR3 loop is CASSSRVFGGTSQETQYF.

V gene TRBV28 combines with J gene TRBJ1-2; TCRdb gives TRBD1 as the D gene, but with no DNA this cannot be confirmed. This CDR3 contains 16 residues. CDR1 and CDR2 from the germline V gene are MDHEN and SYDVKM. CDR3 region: CASRQLRTGINYGYTF.

CDR3 amino acids: CASSSNSGDSYEQYF. The chain uses TRBV7-6 and TRBJ2-7; absent DNA, TCRdb's TRBD2 call cannot be checked. The CDR3 covers 15 residues. Germline-derived CDR1 and CDR2 are SGHVS and FNYEAQ. The whole variable domain, remainder taken from reference TRBV7-6 and TRBJ2-7, is GAGVSQSPRYKVTKRGQDVALRCDPISGHVSLYWYRQALGQGPEFLTYFNYEAQQDKSGLPNDRFSAERPEGSISTLTIQRTEQRDSAMYRCASSSNSGDSYEQYFGPGTRLTVT.